This is a list of T cell receptor beta chains from one sample in a study of regulatory T cells in long-lasting Graves disease. TCRdb reprocessed the multiplex PCR reads via MiXCR and lists one record per CDR3 protein. The data contain 250,000 to 300,000 distinct CDR3 sequences, 22% of them singletons. The sequencing used peripheral blood mononuclear cells (PBMCs), collected when the disease was refractory, from a patient treated with antithyroid drugs. The origin of the receptors is a female donor with Graves disease. Each CDR3 is given with its conserved first and last residue. D genes are given only for firm matches. Where a row states a size, it is once, few, many or the class of an expanded clone; other rows omit it.

CDR3	DNA	V	J	D	size
CSVGGDETQYF	TGCAGCGTTGGTGGGGACGAGACCCAGTACTTC	TRBV29-1	TRBJ2-5	.	few
CASSLGTKYSNQPQHF	TGTGCCAGCAGTTTAGGGACAAAGTATAGCAATCAGCCCCAGCATTTT	TRBV28	TRBJ1-5	.	many
CASSPQDRAQETQYF	TGTGCCAGCAGCCCGCAGGACAGGGCCCAAGAGACCCAGTACTTC	TRBV7-9	TRBJ2-5	TRBD1	.
CATSRGGGVEAFF	TGTGCCACCAGCAGAGGAGGAGGGGTTGAAGCTTTCTTT	TRBV15	TRBJ1-1	.	.
CASAGLFLSEAFF	TGTGCCAGCGCGGGACTTTTTCTTTCTGAAGCTTTCTTT	TRBV27	TRBJ1-1	.	.
CASSLGGEYEQYF	TGTGCCAGCAGCTTAGGGGGGGAGTACGAGCAGTACTTC	TRBV7-3	TRBJ2-7	TRBD2	.
CASSYWTGVNQPQHF	TGTGCCAGCAGCTATTGGACGGGGGTAAATCAGCCCCAGCATTTT	TRBV5-5	TRBJ1-5	.	.
CSSSRLAQSTGELFF	TGTTCCAGCAGTCGACTCGCCCAGAGCACCGGGGAGCTGTTTTTT	TRBV12-3/TRBV12-4	TRBJ2-2	.	.
CVSSQYAGETGNTIYF	TGTGTCAGCAGCCAATATGCAGGAGAAACTGGAAACACCATATATTTT	TRBV7-2	TRBJ1-3	.	.
CASSRDGYSNQPQHF	TGTGCCAGCAGCCGCGACGGATATAGCAATCAGCCCCAGCATTTT	TRBV6-1	TRBJ1-5	.	.
CAWSPISGLSYNSPLHF	TGTGCCTGGAGTCCAATTTCGGGACTCAGCTATAATTCACCCCTCCACTTT	TRBV30	TRBJ1-6	.	few
CASSRERWGSNTGELFF	TGTGCCAGCAGCCGGGAACGGTGGGGGAGTAACACCGGGGAGCTGTTTTTT	TRBV3-1	TRBJ2-2	.	many
CAISETSGRSYNEQFF	TGTGCCATCAGTGAGACTAGCGGGAGAAGCTACAATGAGCAGTTCTTC	TRBV10-3	TRBJ2-1	TRBD2	.
CASSLMGTDSYNEQFF	TGTGCCAGCAGCTTAATGGGGACTGACTCCTACAATGAGCAGTTCTTC	TRBV7-3	TRBJ2-1	.	.
CASSEVGRSYNEQFF	TGTGCCAGCAGTGAAGTCGGGCGCTCCTACAATGAGCAGTTCTTC	TRBV2	TRBJ2-1	.	.
CASSLRGLRTGELFF	TGTGCCAGCAGTCTCAGGGGGTTGAGGACCGGGGAGCTGTTTTTT	TRBV28	TRBJ2-2	TRBD1	few
CASSQDGARNEKLFF	TGCGCCAGCAGCCAAGATGGGGCAAGAAATGAAAAACTGTTTTTT	TRBV4-3	TRBJ1-4	.	once
CASSLGQGARGYTF	TGTGCCAGCAGCTTAGGCCAGGGGGCGCGAGGCTACACCTTC	TRBV7-2	TRBJ1-2	TRBD1	.
CASRGASNQPQHF	TGTGCCAGCAGGGGAGCTAGCAATCAGCCCCAGCATTTT	TRBV6-1	TRBJ1-5	.	.
CSASPGGEGTDTQYF	TGCAGTGCTAGTCCGGGGGGAGAGGGGACAGATACGCAGTATTTT	TRBV20-1	TRBJ2-3	TRBD2	few
CASSFSRGLSYEQYF	TGTGCCAGCAGCTTCTCCAGGGGGCTCTCCTACGAGCAGTACTTC	TRBV7-2	TRBJ2-7	TRBD1	many
CASSDPSGNAVETQYF	TGTGCCAGTAGCGATCCTAGCGGTAACGCAGTGGAGACCCAGTACTTC	TRBV19	TRBJ2-5	TRBD2	.
CASSRPTRAKETQYF	TGTGCCAGCAGTCGCCCAACCAGAGCTAAAGAGACCCAGTACTTC	TRBV6-2/TRBV6-3	TRBJ2-5	.	few
CASSLSGSPLHF	TGTGCCAGCAGCTTAAGCGGATCACCCCTCCACTTT	TRBV7-2	TRBJ1-6	.	few
CASSLSRDYNYEQYF	TGTGCCAGCAGCCTGTCCCGGGACTATAACTACGAGCAGTACTTC	TRBV3-1	TRBJ2-7	TRBD2	few
CASSRYSGNTIYF	TGTGCCAGCAGTCGTTACTCTGGAAACACCATATATTTT	TRBV13	TRBJ1-3	.	many
CSATSSSGSYEQYF	TGCAGTGCTACCTCGAGCAGCGGGAGCTACGAGCAGTACTTC	TRBV20-1	TRBJ2-7	TRBD2	few
CASRPLVPYPTEQYF	TGTGCCAGCAGGCCACTAGTCCCCTATCCCACCGAGCAGTACTTC	TRBV27	TRBJ2-7	.	.
CATSRARRTSGRGETQYF	TGTGCCACCAGCAGGGCTCGTCGGACTAGCGGGAGAGGGGAGACCCAGTACTTC	TRBV15	TRBJ2-5	TRBD2	.
CASSFRNQPQHF	TGTGCCAGCAGTTTCCGAAATCAGCCCCAGCATTTT	TRBV27	TRBJ1-5	.	many
CASALGPQVHQETQYF	TGTGCCAGCGCGTTGGGGCCACAGGTCCACCAAGAGACCCAGTACTTC	TRBV5-6	TRBJ2-5	.	many
CASSYTKDTEAFF	TGTGCCAGCAGTTACACCAAAGACACTGAAGCTTTCTTT	TRBV6-5	TRBJ1-1	.	many